This T cell receptor (beta chain) is from a study of Graves' ophthalmopathy and Graves' hyperthyroidism. Overall study context: Cases classed as stable hyperthyroidism had no ophthalmopathy within 18 months of follow-up. Broader study findings: Most thyroid-expanded clonotypes exceeding 0.001 frequency were also found in blood.

The sequenced template was RNA, covering the TCR beta CDR3 region. RT-PCR with HTBI primers came first, then second-round multiplex PCR. TCRdb recomputed calls from the multiplex PCR reads with MiXCR, one row per CDR3 protein. This sample has some 1.1 million distinct CDR3 sequences, with 36% found just once. This clonotype showed up many times. The antigen remains undetermined. Germline assignment: CDR1 DFQATT and CDR2 SNEGSKA (reference sequence). V lost 4 bases, J lost 4 bases, and 8 bases stayed unmatched. The CDR3 length is 15 residues. The sample was peripheral blood or thyroid tissue (not recorded which). This receptor was taken from an adult man with Graves' hyperthyroidism. The chain carries TRBV20-1 and TRBJ2-5; 11 bases agree with TRBD1. In DNA form, the CDR3 reads TGCAGTGCTACTTTGGACAGGGGGCATGGAGAGACCCAGTACTTC. Its translation is CSATLDRGHGETQYF.